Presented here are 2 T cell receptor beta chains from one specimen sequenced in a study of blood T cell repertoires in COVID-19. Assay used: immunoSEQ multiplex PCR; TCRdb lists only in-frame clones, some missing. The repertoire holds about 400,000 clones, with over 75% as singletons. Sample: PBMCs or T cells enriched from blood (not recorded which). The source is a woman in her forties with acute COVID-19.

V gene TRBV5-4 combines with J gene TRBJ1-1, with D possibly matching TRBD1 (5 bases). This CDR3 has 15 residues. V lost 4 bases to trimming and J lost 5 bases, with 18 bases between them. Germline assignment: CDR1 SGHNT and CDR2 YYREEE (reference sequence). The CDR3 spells CASSVADLGGTEAFF. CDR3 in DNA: TGTGCCAGCAGCGTCGCCGACTTGGGGGGAACTGAAGCTTTCTTT.

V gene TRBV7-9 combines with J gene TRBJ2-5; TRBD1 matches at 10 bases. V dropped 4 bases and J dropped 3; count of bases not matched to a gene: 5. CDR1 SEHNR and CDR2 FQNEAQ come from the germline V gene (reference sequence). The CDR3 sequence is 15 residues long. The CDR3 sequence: CASSSRTGGKETQYF. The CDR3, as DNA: TGTGCCAGCAGCTCCCGGACAGGGGGGAAAGAGACCCAGTACTTC. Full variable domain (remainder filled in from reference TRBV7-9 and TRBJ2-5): DTGVSQNPRHKITKRGQNVTFRCDPISEHNRLYWYRQTLGQGPEFLTYFQNEAQLEKSRLLSDRFSAERPKGSFSTLEIQRTEQGDSAMYLCASSSRTGGKETQYFGPGTRLLVL.